The following is a T cell receptor (beta chain) sequence with its context. Its cognate antigen is unknown. Combining a sample-barcoded 5' primer with a J-beta primer mix, a second PCR ran for roughly 6 to 12 cycles. Via MiXCR, TCRdb re-called the 5' RACE reads, giving one row per CDR3 protein. The repertoire has hundreds of thousands of distinct CDR3 sequences, about a third of them found once; the top ten carry 15%. The data were taken from a study of blood T cells in healthy people across ages. Findings and caveats of the study: Strong correlation existed between TCR beta diversity and naive T cell percentage.

Each donor supplied 7.5 to 10 milliliters of peripheral blood. Each sample yielded at least 7 million isolated PBMCs. The CDR3 runs 12 residues. Per germline, CDR1 DFQATT and CDR2 SNEGSKA (reference sequence). Trimming stripped 3 bases from V and 9 bases from J, with 12 bases between. This chain uses TRBV20-1 with TRBJ2-1; a possible D gene is TRBD2 (6 bases). Sequencing input: blood. The receptor was isolated from a woman of 80 years or more in good health. CDR3 DNA sequence: TGCAGTGCTAGCCCACTAGCAGCTGAGCAGTTCTTC. Its protein is CSASPLAAEQFF.